These 30 T cell receptor beta chains were sequenced from one sample in a study of blood T cell repertoires in COVID-19. Some clones are missing from TCRdb's copy, which holds only in-frame ones; the method was immunoSEQ multiplex PCR. Of under 85,000 clones in the sample, 65% to 85% were seen once. The specimen sequenced was peripheral blood. The receptors shown here come from a man aged 55 to 70 with active or convalescent COVID-19.

This clone was seen a few times. V usage is TRBV5-1 and J usage is TRBJ1-4; no firm D call. CDR1 is SGHRS and CDR2 is YFSETQ in the germline V gene. V dropped 5 bases and J dropped 5 bases, with 10 bases sitting between them. There are 13 residues in the CDR3. Written as DNA, the CDR3 is TGCGCCAGCAGACGGGATGAAAATGAAAAACTGTTTTTT. Its translation: CASRRDENEKLFF.

CDR3 protein: CASRPTGFSNQPQHF. DNA for the CDR3: TGTGCCAGCAGACCGACAGGGTTTAGCAATCAGCCCCAGCATTTT. This chain joins TRBV27 and TRBJ1-5; 7 bases align to TRBD1. V dropped 6 bases and J dropped 0; count of bases not matched to a gene: 5. The CDR3 is 15 amino acids. Germline CDR1 reads MNHEY; CDR2 reads SMNVEV (reference sequence).

The chain recombines TRBV7-8 with TRBJ2-7, with 10 bases matching TRBD1. Germline CDR1 and CDR2: SGHVS and FQNEAQ. After removal of 4 bases from V and 0 bases from J, the junction contained 0 bases not matched to a gene. The CDR3 length is 14 residues. CDR3 amino acids: CASSWDRGSYEQYF. CDR3 nucleotide sequence: TGTGCCAGCAGCTGGGACAGGGGCTCCTACGAGCAGTACTTC.

This clone was counted many times. Here the CDR3 reads CSGSEGEKLFF. The CDR3 region has the DNA TGCAGCGGCTCCGAGGGAGAAAAACTGTTTTTT. The chain employs TRBV29-1 and TRBJ1-4, with D uncertain. Looked up from germline, CDR1 is SQVTM and CDR2 is ANQGSEA. The V end lost 7 bases, the J end lost 8 bases, and 11 bases lay between the germline ends. The CDR3 is made up of 11 amino acids.

This rearrangement joins TRBV6-5 to TRBJ2-2; weak D call: TRBD1 (6 bases). This CDR3 is built from 14 residues. Germline CDR1 reads MNHEY; CDR2 reads SVGAGI. V was cut by 5 bases and J by 7 bases, with 14 bases left in between. The CDR3 DNA is TGTGCCAGCAGTACAGGGTTGATAGGCGGGGAGCTGTTTTTT. It codes for CASSTGLIGGELFF.

The chain combines TRBV30 with TRBJ1-6; 9 nucleotides line up with TRBD1. J lost 10 bases, V lost 2 bases, and 12 bases had no gene match. This CDR3 comprises 16 residues. Germline lookup yields CDR1 GTSNPN and CDR2 SVGIG (reference sequence). Written as DNA, the CDR3 is TGTGCCTGGAGTTCTCCCGGGACAGGGATTAGGTCACCCCTCCACTTT. This translates into CAWSSPGTGIRSPLHF.

The chain uses TRBV5-1 and TRBJ1-2; D might be TRBD1 (5 bases). The CDR3 sequence is 13 residues long. Germline CDR1 reads SGHRS; CDR2 reads YFSETQ. The V and J ends lost 3 bases and 7 bases respectively, with 13 bases between them. CDR3 region: CASSSGGSGGYTF. CDR3 sequence (DNA): TGCGCCAGCAGCTCTGGGGGGTCCGGTGGCTACACCTTC.

The V gene is TRBV7-6, the J gene TRBJ1-1; unclear D gene. Trimming took off 5 bases at V and 1 base at J, with 8 bases between the two ends. This CDR3 has 13 residues. Germline V gene lookup returns CDR1 SGHVS and CDR2 FNYEAQ. The CDR3 DNA reads TGTGCCAGCAGCCAGGTGGGGAACACTGAAGCTTTCTTT. It translates to CASSQVGNTEAFF. Combining the CDR3 with reference TRBV7-6 and TRBJ1-1 gives the whole variable domain GAGVSQSPRYKVTKRGQDVALRCDPISGHVSLYWYRQALGQGPEFLTYFNYEAQQDKSGLPNDRFSAERPEGSISTLTIQRTEQRDSAMYRCASSQVGNTEAFFGQGTRLTVV.

The rearrangement links TRBV6-5 to TRBJ2-4; perhaps TRBD2 as D (6 bases). This CDR3 comprises 16 residues. Trimming stripped 0 bases from V and 1 base from J, with 10 bases between. CDR1 is MNHEY, CDR2 SVGAGI, per germline. The CDR3 protein is CASSYSGGTAKNIQYF. The CDR3 coding sequence is TGTGCCAGCAGTTACTCTGGGGGGACGGCCAAAAACATTCAGTACTTC.

The chain is built from TRBV6-5 and TRBJ2-7; 10 bases align to TRBD2. This CDR3 is 14 amino acids long. Germline CDR1 and CDR2: MNHEY and SVGAGI. V trimming: 6 bases; J trimming: 3 bases; junction bases outside the gene matches: 5. The CDR3 region is CASSLAGDLYEQYF. CDR3 sequence (DNA): TGTGCCAGCAGCCTAGCGGGGGACCTCTACGAGCAGTACTTC.

The rearrangement links TRBV12-3 or TRBV12-4 to TRBJ1-1; D uncertain. The V end was cut by 6 bases, the J end by 0 bases, with 8 bases between. The CDR3 is 13 residues long. CDR3 bases: TGTGCCAGCAGCCTAACAGTGAACACTGAAGCTTTCTTT. It is translated as CASSLTVNTEAFF.

The chain uses TRBV11-2 and TRBJ2-7; D not resolved. CDR1 and CDR2 (germline): SGHAT, FQNNGV. CDR3 length: 14 amino acids. The V end lost 1 base, the J end lost 2 bases, and 9 bases lay between the germline ends. For the CDR3, the DNA is TGTGCCAGCAGCTTAGGCGCCAACCCCTACGAGCAGTACTTC. This codes for CASSLGANPYEQYF.

The gene calls are TRBV5-1 and TRBJ1-3; D not resolved. The V end was cut by 4 bases, the J end by 0 bases, with 8 bases between. This CDR3 comprises 14 residues. From germline, CDR1 is SGHRS and CDR2 YFSETQ. This chain's CDR3 is CASSPRGSGNTIYF. Written as DNA, the CDR3 is TGCGCCAGCAGCCCCCGGGGCTCTGGAAACACCATATATTTT. The entire variable domain, with the rest obtained from reference TRBV5-1 and TRBJ1-3, is as follows: KAGVTQTPRYLIKTRGQQVTLSCSPISGHRSVSWYQQTPGQGLQFLFEYFSETQRNKGNFPGRFSGRQFSNSRSEMNVSTLELGDSALYLCASSPRGSGNTIYFGEGSWLTVV.

The chain links TRBV6-4 to TRBJ1-4, with D hard to call. CDR3 size: 15 residues. Germline values: CDR1 MRHNA, CDR2 SNTAGT. Trimming shortened V by 8 bases and J by 0 bases, and 13 bases separated the two germline ends. CDR3 loop: CASRLTDATNEKLFF. The DNA for the CDR3 is TGTGCCAGCCGCCTGACTGACGCAACTAATGAAAAACTGTTTTTT.

This clone was observed a single time. V is TRBV27 and J is TRBJ1-2, with 7 bases lining up with TRBD1. Unmatched junction bases numbered 10, after V lost 6 bases and J lost 3 bases. The germline gives CDR1 MNHEY, CDR2 SMNVEV (reference sequence). The CDR3 is 15 residues long. The CDR3 protein is CASSLRQGVYYGYTF. The CDR3 bases are TGTGCCAGCAGCTTGCGGCAGGGGGTCTACTATGGCTACACCTTC.

A word on this clone: At one boundary the junction diverges from the germline segment, which might be a read error. The chain carries TRBV7-7 and TRBJ2-5; TRBD2 aligns across 13 bases. CDR3 length: 17 amino acids. Germline V gives CDR1 SSHAT, CDR2 FNYEAQ (reference sequence). The CDR3 region has the DNA TGTGCTAGCAGCCCCGGGACTAGCGGGGCCCACCAAGAGACCCAGTACTTC. This codes for CASSPGTSGAHQETQYF.

In this sample, this clone turned up once. This chain links TRBV19 with TRBJ2-5, with D tentatively TRBD2 (5 bases). The CDR3 runs 15 residues. Germline lookup yields CDR1 LNHDA and CDR2 SQIVND (reference sequence). The ends were cut back, 3 bases at V and 5 bases at J, with 16 bases in the middle. The CDR3 DNA is TGTGCCAGTAGTATTATTCACACCGGGAAGGAGACCCAGTACTTC. Residues: CASSIIHTGKETQYF.

This chain joins TRBV4-3 and TRBJ1-4; D perhaps matches TRBD1 (6 bases). V gave up 3 bases and J gave up 10 bases, with 21 bases separating them. The CDR3 sequence is 16 residues long. The germline CDR1 and CDR2 sequences are LGHNA and YSLEER. The DNA of the CDR3 is TGCGCCAGCAGCCAGCAGGGGTCCTCCTGGGTGGGAAAACTGTTTTTT. Encoded protein: CASSQQGSSWVGKLFF.

The chain links TRBV28 to TRBJ1-1, with TRBD1 matching 7 bases. The CDR3 is 16 amino acids. V lost 2 bases, J lost 3 bases, and 9 bases stayed unmatched. The germline V gene has CDR1 MDHEN and CDR2 SYDVKM. This CDR3 is CASSLPTTGRYTEAFF. The CDR3 DNA sequence: TGTGCCAGCAGTTTACCCACGACAGGGAGGTACACTGAAGCTTTCTTT.

The chain employs TRBV7-2 and TRBJ2-3; TRBD2 matches 11 bases. Germline V gene sequence: CDR1 SGHTA, CDR2 FQGNSA. J lost 0 bases, V lost 2 bases, and 7 bases had no gene match. The CDR3 sequence is 18 residues long. This CDR3 is CASSLTSGGPPSTDTQYF. The CDR3 DNA is TGTGCCAGCAGCTTAACTAGCGGGGGCCCTCCTAGCACAGATACGCAGTATTTT.

V gene TRBV5-4 combines with J gene TRBJ1-1, with TRBD1 matching over 10 bases. The CDR3 has 16 residues. Unmatched junction bases numbered 11, after V lost 0 bases and J lost 9 bases. Germline CDR1 reads SGHNT; CDR2 reads YYREEE (reference sequence). The CDR3 DNA is TGTGCCAGCAGCTTGGATATCGGGACAGGGGTCGGGAAAGCTTTCTTT. Protein sequence: CASSLDIGTGVGKAFF.

In its sample, this clone was seen once. V is TRBV2 and J is TRBJ1-1; D might be TRBD1 (5 bases). The V and J ends lost 11 bases and 4 bases respectively, with 14 bases between them. Germline V gene lookup returns CDR1 SNHLY and CDR2 FYNNEI. The CDR3 length is 12 residues. CDR3 nucleotides: TGTGCCGAGCCCGGGGGAAGCACTGAAGCTTTCTTT. Translation: CAEPGGSTEAFF.

The V and J genes are TRBV7-9 and TRBJ1-2, with D possibly being TRBD1 (6 bases). CDR1 is SEHNR and CDR2 is FQNEAQ in the germline V gene (reference sequence). Trimming took 5 bases from V and 3 from J, leaving 25 bases between them. The CDR3 extends over 18 amino acids. The CDR3 here is CASSPQFPQGKGDYGYTF. CDR3 coding DNA: TGTGCCAGCAGCCCCCAATTCCCACAGGGTAAAGGAGACTATGGCTACACCTTC.

This chain joins TRBV2 and TRBJ2-7, with 7 bases fitting TRBD1. Germline-derived CDR1 and CDR2 are SNHLY and FYNNEI. The CDR3 consists of 15 residues. The ends lost 4 bases at V and 3 bases at J; junction bases unmatched: 9. CDR3: CASSGVNRGGYEQYF. DNA of the CDR3: TGTGCCAGCAGTGGGGTGAACAGGGGTGGCTACGAGCAGTACTTC.

The CDR3 DNA follows: TGTGCCAGCAGCTTACCCCGGGACAGGGACACTGAAGCTTTCTTT. Translating it yields CASSLPRDRDTEAFF. The gene calls are TRBV5-4 and TRBJ1-1; 9 bases align to TRBD1. The germline V gene has CDR1 SGHNT and CDR2 YYREEE (reference sequence). The CDR3 consists of 15 residues. J was trimmed by 3 bases and V by 2 bases; bases with no gene match: 5.

This chain uses TRBV21-1 with TRBJ1-6; TRBD1 was called by the table and not checked on the DNA. TRBV21-1 is a recognized pseudogene. The CDR3 runs 18 residues. The CDR3 region has the DNA TGTGCCAGCAGCAAAGGTGGCCTCTTCAGCTCCTATAATTCACCCCTCCACTTT. Translated, it gives CASSKGGLFSSYNSPLHF.

The sample holds one count of this clone. The chain joins TRBV2 to TRBJ1-4, with TRBD1 matching 9 bases. V shed 2 bases, J shed 1 base, and the junction held 2 bases outside the gene matches. This CDR3 spans 16 amino acids. Germline loops: CDR1 SNHLY, CDR2 FYNNEI. The CDR3 DNA sequence: TGTGCCAGCAGTGAAAACAGGGGGCGAACTAATGAAAAACTGTTTTTT. Translating it yields CASSENRGRTNEKLFF.

V is TRBV7-2 and J is TRBJ2-3, with TRBD2 identical over 7 bases. The V and J ends lost 1 base and 2 bases, in that order; junction bases with no gene match: 0. The CDR3 is 14 residues long. Germline values: CDR1 SGHTA, CDR2 FQGNSA. The CDR3 sequence: CASSLGDYTDTQYF. CDR3 coding DNA: TGTGCCAGCAGCTTAGGGGACTACACAGATACGCAGTATTTT.

This clone was detected only a few times. The chain carries TRBV30 and TRBJ1-1; 10 nucleotides agree with TRBD1. Germline trimming cut 2 bases from V and 4 bases from J; bases unmatched to any gene: 10. The germline CDR1 and CDR2 sequences are GTSNPN and SVGIG (reference sequence). The CDR3 contains 16 residues. For the CDR3, the DNA is TGTGCCTGGAGTCGCACTAGGACAGGGGGATTCACTGAAGCTTTCTTT. Protein product: CAWSRTRTGGFTEAFF.

This clone came up a few times. The chain links TRBV5-6 to TRBJ1-3, with D hard to call. The germline V gene encodes CDR1 SGHDT and CDR2 YYEEEE. CDR3 size: 17 residues. Trimming cost V 0 bases and J 0 bases, with 13 bases left between them. The CDR3 DNA follows: TGTGCCAGCAGCTTGGTGGCCTTTCGAAGCTCTGGAAACACCATATATTTT. Translating it yields CASSLVAFRSSGNTIYF.